Listed below are T cell receptor beta chains from one sample, sequenced in a study of breast tumors, draining lymph nodes, adjacent tissues. MiXCR was run by TCRdb on the multiplex PCR reads, yielding one entry per CDR3 protein. This table has 200,000 or so distinct CDR3 sequences, approximately 30% appearing once. Sequencing was performed on axillary lymph node tissue. The source is a female donor with breast cancer. Some clones in this sample may be carry-over from other donors' samples. The CDR3 runs from the conserved cysteine through the conserved F or W. D genes are given only for firm matches. Only part of the rows carry a size: once, few, many, or a class if the clone is expanded.

j_call d_call v_call clone_size cdr3_nt cdr3_aa
TRBJ1-3 . TRBV12-3/TRBV12-4 many TGTGCCAGCAGTTTGCGGGCAGGAGGAAACACCATATATTTT CASSLRAGGNTIYF
TRBJ1-1 TRBD1 TRBV18 . TGTGCCAGCTCACCACGGGACAGGGGCTGGAACACTGAAGCTTTCTTT CASSPRDRGWNTEAFF
TRBJ2-3 . TRBV20-1 many TGCAGTGCTAGAGGTCCCTACACAGATACGCAGTATTTT CSARGPYTDTQYF
TRBJ1-1 . TRBV2 . TGTGCCAGCAGATCCTTGAGGGGGAACACTGAAGCTTTCTTT CASRSLRGNTEAFF
TRBJ1-3 . TRBV12-3/TRBV12-4 many TGTGCCAGCAGTTCCAGGGGACACAACTCTGGAAACACCATATATTTT CASSSRGHNSGNTIYF
TRBJ2-7 TRBD2 TRBV7-2 many TGTGCCAGCAGCTTAGCCGGGACTAACGGGGAGCAGTACTTC CASSLAGTNGEQYF
TRBJ2-7 TRBD1 TRBV12-3/TRBV12-4 . TGTGCCAGCAGGGACACTAGGGGGCCCGAGCAGCACTTC CASRDTRGPEQHF
TRBJ2-2 TRBD1 TRBV30 many TGTGCTGGACAGGGGGGAAACACCGGGGAGCTGTTTTTT CAGQGGNTGELFF
TRBJ1-1 . TRBV4-1 few TGCGCCAGCAGCCAAGATACGGGGAGAGCTGAAGCTTTCTTT CASSQDTGRAEAFF
TRBJ2-4 TRBD1 TRBV12-3/TRBV12-4 few TGTGCCAGCAGTTTCGGATGGGACAGAAACATTCAGTACTTC CASSFGWDRNIQYF